A selection of T cell receptor beta chains follows, all from one sample in a study of control samples from healthy donors and cancer patients. The method was immunoSEQ multiplex PCR; TCRdb's version includes in-frame clones alone and lacks a portion of them. The sample lists roughly 88,000 clones; 90% to 95% were seen once. The material sequenced was blood. The origin of the receptors is a man aged 50-60 years in good health. The CDR3 runs from the conserved cysteine through the conserved F or W. D genes are given only for firm matches. A clone size is listed for some rows: how often the clone was seen (once, few, many), or a class if it is expanded.

. TRBJ2-1 TRBV5-4 TRBD2 TGTGCCAGCAGCTTGGCTGCGGGGGCCTACAATGAGCAGTTCTTC CASSLAAGAYNEQFF
. TRBJ1-6 TRBV7-2 . TGTGCCAGCAGCTTAGTATACGGGGCATCACCCCTCCACTTT CASSLVYGASPLHF
. TRBJ1-4 TRBV18 . TGTGCCAGCTCACCGTATTCAGGGGAGGAACTGTTTTTT CASSPYSGEELFF
. TRBJ1-6 TRBV6-1 . TGTGCCAGCAGTGAATTATTGGATTCACCCCTCCACTTT CASSELLDSPLHF
. TRBJ2-6 TRBV12-3/TRBV12-4 . TGTGCCAGCAGTTTATCGGGGGCCAACGTCCTGACTTTC CASSLSGANVLTF
once TRBJ2-6 TRBV10-3 TRBD1 TGTGCCATCAGTGAGTTTCCAGGGGGCGCTGGGGCCAACGTCCTGACTTTC CAISEFPGGAGANVLTF
. TRBJ1-1 TRBV18 . TGTGCCAGCTCACCCTACCCCCCGACAGTAGACAACACTGAAGCTTTCTTT CASSPYPPTVDNTEAFF
. TRBJ1-2 TRBV7-2 TRBD1 TGTGCCAGCAGCTTGGGACAGGGGGGCGGTGGCTACACCTTC CASSLGQGGGGYTF
. TRBJ2-1 TRBV2 TRBD2 TGTGCCAGCAGTCCCGGGACTAGCGGCAACAATGAGCAGTTCTTC CASSPGTSGNNEQFF
. TRBJ1-1 TRBV7-9 . TGTGCCAGCAGCTCCCCAGGGGAAACTGAAGCTTTCTTT CASSSPGETEAFF
. TRBJ2-5 TRBV7-2 . TGTGCCAGCAGCTGGGGAGGGGGGAGCAAGGAGACCCAGTACTTC CASSWGGGSKETQYF
. TRBJ2-2 TRBV24-1 . TGTGCCACCAGTGAGCTACGGGGCCCACATACGACCGGGGAGCTGTTTTTT CATSELRGPHTTGELFF
. TRBJ1-5 TRBV19 . TGTGCCAGTAGCGGAAGTGTGGGCAATCAGCCCCAGCATTTT CASSGSVGNQPQHF
. TRBJ2-1 TRBV7-9 . TGTGCCAGCAGCTTAAGACCCAATGAGCAGTTCTTC CASSLRPNEQFF
. TRBJ2-5 TRBV5-6 . TGTGCCAGCAGCTTGTTCGAAGGGCAAGAGACCCAGTACTTC CASSLFEGQETQYF
few TRBJ1-2 TRBV5-4 TRBD1 TGTGCCAGCAGCCCACGGACAGGGACTTTCTATGGCTACACCTTC CASSPRTGTFYGYTF
. TRBJ2-1 TRBV5-1 TRBD2 TGCGCCAGCAGCAGCGGGGGAACCTGGGAAGAGCAGTTCTTC CASSSGGTWEEQFF
. TRBJ1-1 TRBV11-2 . TGTGCCAGCAGCTTCGGACAGAGAGTGGGGAAAGCTTTCTTT CASSFGQRVGKAFF
. TRBJ2-1 TRBV19 . TGTGCCACCTCACCTTCCTACAATGAGCAGTTCTTC CATSPSYNEQFF
few TRBJ2-6 TRBV15 TRBD2 TGTGCCGCTCAGCCCGGGACTATTGGATCTGGGGCCAACGTCCTGACTTTC CAAQPGTIGSGANVLTF
few TRBJ2-7 TRBV6-5 . TGTGCCAGCAAGACACCGCGCGAGCAGTACTTC CASKTPREQYF
. TRBJ1-4 TRBV30 TRBD1 TGTGCCTGGAGTGGGGACAGGCGTACTAATGAAAAACTGTTTTTT CAWSGDRRTNEKLFF
. TRBJ2-7 TRBV29-1 . TGCAGCGCCTCCCGGGGCGGGGAGCAGTACTTC CSASRGGEQYF
. TRBJ1-1 TRBV11-2 . TGTGCCAGCAGGTTAGAGAGGGGGAGCTACACTGAAGCTTTCTTT CASRLERGSYTEAFF
. TRBJ1-1 TRBV10-3 TRBD1 TGTGCCACCAGGGACAGGGGGAACACTGAAGCTTTCTTT CATRDRGNTEAFF
. TRBJ1-1 TRBV27 . TGTGCCAGCAGTTTCAGGGGCAGACACACTGAAGCTTTCTTT CASSFRGRHTEAFF
. TRBJ2-3 TRBV12-5 . TGTGCTAGTGGTTTGGTAACCCCAGATACGCAGTATTTT CASGLVTPDTQYF
. TRBJ2-5 TRBV6-6 . TGTGCCAGCAGCCTCGGTAGAGGGGGAACAGAGACCCAGTACTTC CASSLGRGGTETQYF
. TRBJ2-5 TRBV11-3 . TGTGCCAGCAGCTTAAGTACGCTGGAGACCCAGTACTTC CASSLSTLETQYF
. TRBJ2-1 TRBV29-1 . TGCAGCGCAATGTCCAGGATCGACAATGAGCAGTTCTTC CSAMSRIDNEQFF
. TRBJ2-4 TRBV5-4 . TGTGCCAGCAGCGGTGAAATAAGACAGATAGCGGCCAAAAACATTCAGTACTTC CASSGEIRQIAAKNIQYF
. TRBJ2-2 TRBV27 . TGTGCCAGCAGTCTCCCCGACAGAACATCCCCCGGGGAGCTGTTTTTT CASSLPDRTSPGELFF
. TRBJ1-1 TRBV7-2 . TGTGCCAGCAGCTTAGCGAGGAACACTGAAGCTTTCTTT CASSLARNTEAFF
. TRBJ2-7 TRBV30 TRBD1 TGTGCCTGGAGTTCGACAGGGGACGAGCAGTACTTC CAWSSTGDEQYF
. TRBJ2-7 TRBV6-2/TRBV6-3 TRBD1 TGTGCCAGCAGTTACTTGGGACAGACCTACGAGCAGTACTTC CASSYLGQTYEQYF
few TRBJ2-2 TRBV5-6 . TGTGCCAGCAGCTTCCAGAACACCGGGGAGCTGTTTTTT CASSFQNTGELFF
. TRBJ1-2 TRBV2 . TGTGCCAGCAGTGAGTCCGAACAGGGTGCAGCCTTC CASSESEQGAAF
. TRBJ1-6 TRBV27 . TGTGCCAGCAGTGACTATAATTCACCCCTCCACTTT CASSDYNSPLHF
. TRBJ2-5 TRBV7-6 TRBD1 TGTGCCAGCAGCCGGGACAGGGGATTCCAAGAGACCCAGTACTTC CASSRDRGFQETQYF
. TRBJ1-5 TRBV11-2 TRBD1 TGTGCCAGCAGCGTGACAGGGAGGGTGGGTCAGCCCCAGCATTTT CASSVTGRVGQPQHF
. TRBJ1-2 TRBV10-3 TRBD1 TGTGCCATCAGTGCCCGTGAGACAGGGGGTCCTTTGAAGGGCTACACCTTC CAISARETGGPLKGYTF
. TRBJ2-2 TRBV5-5 . TGTGCCTCCCGAGAGCACGGATCGAACACCGGGGAGCTGTTTTTT CASREHGSNTGELFF
once TRBJ2-1 TRBV10-3 TRBD2 TGTGCCATCGACCGGGGGGGCAATGAGCAGTTCTTC CAIDRGGNEQFF
. TRBJ1-6 TRBV7-2 . TGTGCCAGCAGCTCCTCCATAGCCACAAATTCACCCCTCCACTTT CASSSSIATNSPLHF
. TRBJ1-3 TRBV4-1 . TGCGCCAGCAGTCGGTCCGGAGGTGACTCTGGAAACACCATATATTTT CASSRSGGDSGNTIYF
. TRBJ1-2 TRBV7-2 TRBD1 TGTGCCAGCAGCCCCCGCCCCCAGGGGGGTGGCTACACCTTC CASSPRPQGGGYTF
. TRBJ2-5 TRBV5-1 . TGCGCCAGCAGCTTGGGTCCGCGTGAGACCCAGTACTTC CASSLGPRETQYF
. TRBJ2-7 TRBV2 . TGTGCCAGCACAGGTTCGGGCGAGCAGTACTTC CASTGSGEQYF
. TRBJ2-3 TRBV9 . TGTGCCAGCAGCGTAGAGGGGGGGCATAGCACAGATACGCAGTATTTT CASSVEGGHSTDTQYF
. TRBJ2-2 TRBV19 . TGTGCCAGTAGTATAGCCGGCAGGGGGGCCGGGGAGCTGTTTTTT CASSIAGRGAGELFF
. TRBJ1-6 TRBV27 . TGTGCCAGCACTCACAGGTCGCCCCATGATTCACCCCTCCACTTT CASTHRSPHDSPLHF